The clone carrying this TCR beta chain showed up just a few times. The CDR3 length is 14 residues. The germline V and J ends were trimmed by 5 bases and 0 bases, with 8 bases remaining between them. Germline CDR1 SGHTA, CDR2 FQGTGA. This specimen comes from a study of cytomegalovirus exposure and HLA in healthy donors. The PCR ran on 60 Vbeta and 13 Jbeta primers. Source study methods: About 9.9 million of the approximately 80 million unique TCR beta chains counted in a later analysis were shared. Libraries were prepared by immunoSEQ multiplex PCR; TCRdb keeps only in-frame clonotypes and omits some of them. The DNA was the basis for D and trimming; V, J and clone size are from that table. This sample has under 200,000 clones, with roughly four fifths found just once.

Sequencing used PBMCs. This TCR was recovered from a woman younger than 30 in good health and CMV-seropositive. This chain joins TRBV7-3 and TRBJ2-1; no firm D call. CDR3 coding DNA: TGTGCCAGCAGCCCCTACGGCTCCTACAATGAGCAGTTCTTC. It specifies CASSPYGSYNEQFF. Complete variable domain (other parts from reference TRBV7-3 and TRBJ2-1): GAGVSQTPSNKVTEKGKYVELRCDPISGHTALYWYRQSLGQGPEFLIYFQGTGAADDSGLPNDRFFAVRPEGSVSTLKIQRTERGDSAVYLCASSPYGSYNEQFFGPGTRLTVL.